The sequence of this T cell receptor (beta chain) was determined in a study of blood T cell repertoires in COVID-19. Assay used: immunoSEQ multiplex PCR; TCRdb lists only in-frame clones, some missing. The data hold approximately 240,000 clones, with approximately 80% observed a single time. There are 13 residues in the CDR3. CDR1 is GTSNPN and CDR2 is SVGIG in the germline V gene (reference sequence). With 3 bases removed from V and 2 bases from J, the gap between germline ends came to 10 bases. Specimen: peripheral blood. The sequence was collected from a woman aged 55-70 years who had recovered from COVID-19. The rearrangement uses TRBV30 and TRBJ1-2; TRBD1 might be the D (6 bases). CDR3 nucleotides: TGTGCCTGGAGCCTAGACAGGAACTATGGCTACACCTTC. It codes for CAWSLDRNYGYTF.